The 6 T cell receptor beta chains in this list originate from one sample, sequenced in a study of blood T cell repertoires in COVID-19. The assay was immunoSEQ multiplex PCR, and TCRdb's table has in-frame clones only and misses some. The sample lists 200,000 to 250,000 clones, around nine tenths occurring once. The sample consisted of PBMCs or T cells enriched from blood (not recorded which). These receptors were collected from a woman in her twenties or thirties who had been exposed to COVID-19.

CDR3 sequence reads: CSVGGDRGPYGYTF. As DNA, the CDR3 is TGCAGCGTTGGAGGGGACAGGGGCCCCTATGGCTACACCTTC. The chain joins TRBV29-1 to TRBJ1-2, with 10 nucleotides matching TRBD1. J was trimmed by 4 bases and V by 4 bases; bases with no gene match: 6. The germline V gene encodes CDR1 SQVTM and CDR2 ANQGSEA. The CDR3 is 14 amino acids.

The chain is built from TRBV18 and TRBJ1-1, with TRBD1 matching 12 bases. Germline lookup yields CDR1 KGHSH and CDR2 LQKENI. J was trimmed by 0 bases and V by 2 bases; bases with no gene match: 7. The CDR3 is 18 amino acids. CDR3 sequence: CASSPYSGTGGLNTEAFF. The DNA of the CDR3 is TGTGCCAGCTCACCATATTCCGGGACAGGGGGCTTGAACACTGAAGCTTTCTTT.

The rearrangement links TRBV15 to TRBJ1-2; the match to TRBD1 covers 12 bases. The CDR3 length is 14 residues. J gave up 8 bases and V 0 bases, and 1 base lay outside the gene matches. Germline V gene lookup returns CDR1 LNHNV and CDR2 YYDKDF (reference sequence). This CDR3 reads CATSRDGTGGGYTF. CDR3 nucleotides: TGTGCCACCAGCAGAGATGGGACAGGGGGCGGCTACACCTTC.

The rearrangement joins TRBV14 to TRBJ1-4; D not certain. CDR3 size: 13 residues. Germline lookup yields CDR1 SGHDN and CDR2 FVKESK. V was clipped by 1 base and J by 5 bases, with 5 bases between them. CDR3 DNA: TGTGCCAGCAGCCAAGTACGGAATGAAAAACTGTTTTTT. This encodes CASSQVRNEKLFF.

The V gene is TRBV7-2, the J gene TRBJ2-3, with 8 bases aligning to TRBD2. V dropped 5 bases and J dropped 4; count of bases not matched to a gene: 11. The CDR3 is made up of 16 amino acids. The germline CDR1 and CDR2 sequences are SGHTA and FQGNSA. CDR3 region: CASSPSGSGVSDTQYF. DNA for the CDR3: TGTGCCAGCAGCCCCTCTGGTAGCGGGGTTTCAGATACGCAGTATTTT.

Only a few counts were recorded for this clone. The chain uses TRBV2 and TRBJ2-2; D is perhaps TRBD1 (5 bases). Trimming took 6 bases from V and 3 from J, leaving 11 bases between them. CDR3 size: 14 residues. The germline CDR1 and CDR2 sequences are SNHLY and FYNNEI. This chain's CDR3 is CASSREMDTGELFF. The CDR3, as DNA: TGTGCCAGCAGCAGGGAAATGGACACCGGGGAGCTGTTTTTT.